A single T cell receptor (beta chain) is shown here with its context. The table lists this clonotype with many counts. What antigen it recognizes has not been identified. No per-base quality is available; no much larger clone lies one base away. Read against the paper, the sample's time point label means: newly diagnosed GD, antithyroid drugs for less than 3 months. RNA was extracted from PBMCs in TRIzol for both TCR sequencing and RNA sequencing. The diagnosis of Graves' disease followed American Thyroid Association guidelines. Recruitment of patients was carried out at an endocrinology department in Xi'an, China. Each patient gave approximately 10 milliliters of peripheral blood, collected in an EDTA anticoagulant tube. PBMCs were isolated by Ficoll Paque Plus density gradient separation without further T cell sorting. RNA quality was checked with an Agilent 2100 Bioanalyzer and agarose gel, and concentration with a NanoDrop 2000.

The data are from a study of regulatory T cells in long-lasting Graves disease (dated by TCRdb to the early 2020s). Broadly, across the study: In the newly diagnosed Graves' disease group, patients had been taking antithyroid drugs for less than 3 months. This study used TCR sequencing and RNA sequencing of peripheral blood to compare persistent Graves' disease patients against newly diagnosed Graves' disease patients. The study was registered as a clinical trial and conducted in China. A total of 33 samples were covered by TCR sequencing, comprising some 13 persistent and approximately 20 newly diagnosed Graves' disease patients.

What the authors observed across the whole study: Lower TCR Shannon entropy and fewer highly expanded clones were observed in persistent Graves' disease patients than in newly diagnosed patients, which suggested clonal expansion. Sequencing and analysis were restricted to the TCR beta chain. Persistent patients shared more public clonotypes among themselves (2,741) than newly diagnosed patients did (over 950). The small sample size was acknowledged by the authors as a limitation that may reduce accuracy. Peripheral blood alone was examined, since thyroid tissue, which constituted the primary lesion, could not be accessed.

Libraries were constructed by multiplex PCR. The instrument given in TCRdb is Illumina HiSeq 4000. iRepertoire HTBI primers and Arm-PCR amplification of CDR3 regions were used to construct TCR beta libraries. Before sequencing, the PCR products underwent gel purification. In the authors' own workflow: Gene usage analysis of CDR3 amino acid clonotypes used the approximately 62 TRBV and around 13 TRBJ segments found across samples. COPE and FqMerger were used to merge the filtered high-quality paired reads into contigs. BLAST was used to align contigs to the IMGT TRBV, TRBD and TRBJ reference genes, and CDR3 was defined following IMGT. Any clonotype with a frequency above 0.1% was classified as a highly expanded clone. Shannon entropy served as the measure of repertoire diversity, while the Gini coefficient captured V-J evenness. A clonotype was considered public if more than one individual shared it. Clones were called with MiXCR by TCRdb after fastp trimmed the public reads at Q25, and only in-frame beta chains were retained. Merged by CDR3 protein, the rows form single entries marked with the most common genes and DNA. The V and J calls were determined by TCRdb, not by the authors. The sample records about 200,000 distinct CDR3 sequences, roughly 18% of which are singletons. The ten largest clones take up 12% of the sample.

These same data were also listed under a study on T cells in Graves' hyperthyroidism and ophthalmopathy. The second paper states: Stable Graves' hyperthyroidism was defined as the absence of progression to ophthalmopathy over 18 months of follow-up. Hyperthyroidism patients were newly diagnosed, had a disease duration of under 2 months, and were aged 18 to 65 years. Any patient with an uncontrolled infection, another autoimmune disease, pregnancy or lactation was excluded. Diagnoses were established on the basis of clinical symptoms, serum thyroxine and TRAb, thyroid ultrasound, and orbital computed tomography. The first round of RT-PCR for the TCR CDR3 was performed with the HTBI primer set and the Qiagen OneStep RT-PCR kit. Most expanded thyroid clonotypes (frequency above 0.001) were also detected in blood, a finding suggesting that blood repertoires may reflect thyroid immune responses. A 13 V-J signature model separated ophthalmopathy from stable hyperthyroidism, with roughly 88% sensitivity and around 84% specificity in cross-validation and 80%/75% in testing. In validation, the model predicted progression to ophthalmopathy a median of about 6.5 months before onset, with over 55% sensitivity and about 75% specificity. A discovery cohort of around 98 patients, roughly 43 with Graves' ophthalmopathy and about 58 with stable Graves' hyperthyroidism, was used to find distinguishing TCR V-J signatures. Prospective prediction of ophthalmopathy was tested in an independent validation cohort consisting of 18 to 20 hyperthyroidism patients and approximately 16 patients who later progressed to ophthalmopathy. For training and testing, the roughly 100 patients in the discovery cohort were randomly divided in a 7:3 ratio. In roughly six Graves' hyperthyroidism patients, the study also compared T-cell repertoires from thyroid tissue with T-cell repertoires from blood. Once sampling was done, hyperthyroidism patients were given methimazole at a starting dose of 30 mg daily, whereas ophthalmopathy patients were given high-dose intravenous methylprednisolone. Libraries were constructed in a second round of multiplex PCR, after which size selection and purification were performed. Paired-end sequencing of the libraries was performed with 100 bp reads on an Illumina HiSeq2000. SOAPnuke was used to process the raw data, with reads discarded if the reads contained adapters or uncalled bases, had a mean Phred below 15, or lacked an exact constant-primer or identifier match. High-quality paired reads were merged using COPE v1.2.5, and each unique nucleotide sequence was defined as a clonotype. Clonotypes were aligned to IMGT TRBV, TRBD and TRBJ reference segments using MiTCR v1.1. Only V-J combinations with frequency above 0.0001, covering about 99% of repertoires, were analysed. The TCS score was defined as F50 (clonal expansion) divided by E x V (chaos), with BLOSUM62-based TCRdist calculated between CDR3 peptides within each V-J. Welch's t-statistics and random forest reduced 514 V-J features to 13, which were used in a naive Bayes classifier (R e1071). No statistical method was used to set the sample size in advance, and investigators knew the group allocation. The paper describes TCR Vbeta CDR3 sequencing of some 130 peripheral blood samples, made up of 43 ophthalmopathy patients, around 78 hyperthyroidism patients and 17 progressor patients.

The sequence derives from a woman in her twenties or thirties with Graves disease. Donor details come from another sample of the same person, matched by shared clones. Sequencing was performed on peripheral blood mononuclear cells (PBMCs), taken at new diagnosis, from a patient treated with antithyroid drugs.

The DNA is as follows: TGTGCCAGCAGCAACCCTCCCGCCCAAGAGACCCAGTACTTC. Its translation is CASSNPPAQETQYF. The sequence links TRBV6-1 to TRBJ2-5; the D gene is unclear. Via the germline V gene, CDR1 is MNHNS and CDR2 SASEGT. From its cysteine to its phenylalanine, the CDR3 spans 14 amino acids. Of the read, only the CDR3 DNA is kept; its 42 bases are in frame from base 1. The junction carries 12 bases between V and J, which are trimmed by 6 bases and 1 base respectively.